This passage covers 24 T cell receptor beta chains from one sample sequenced in a study of T cell responses to AZD1222 COVID-19 vaccine. TCRdb's copy holds only in-frame clones and misses some; the assay was immunoSEQ multiplex PCR. This sample has roughly 140,000 clones; under 95% occur once, and the top ten carry approximately 3.5%. This specimen consisted of peripheral blood, obtained 28 days after the second AZD1222 dose. These receptor sequences come from an adult who received the AZD1222 COVID-19 vaccine.

This clone came up once. CDR3 DNA: TGTGCCAGCCGGGGAATTGGATCACCCCTCCACTTT. Translating gives CASRGIGSPLHF. The chain has TRBV28 and TRBJ1-6; D call uncertain. CDR3 length: 12 residues. The ends were cut back, 8 bases at V and 10 bases at J, with 12 bases in the middle. Per germline, CDR1 MDHEN and CDR2 SYDVKM.

This clone was observed once. The CDR3 bases are TGTGCCAGCAGTACAATCGACAGACCGTATGGCTACACCTTC. Encoded protein: CASSTIDRPYGYTF. The chain employs TRBV6-5 and TRBJ1-2, with D maybe TRBD1 (5 bases). The V gene lost 5 bases and the J gene lost 5 bases, with 15 bases spanning the gap. Germline assignment: CDR1 MNHEY and CDR2 SVGAGI. The CDR3 contains 14 residues.

The chain employs TRBV6-4 and TRBJ2-6, with 8 bases that match TRBD2. Losses at the gene ends were 0 bases for V and 4 bases for J; bases not matched to a gene: 11. This CDR3 has 19 amino acids. Germline V gives CDR1 MRHNA, CDR2 SNTAGT. The CDR3, as DNA: TGTGCCAGCAGTGACTCGTCCTTTGGCGGGGGGAAAGGGGCCAACGTCCTGACTTTC. Protein: CASSDSSFGGGKGANVLTF.

The rearrangement joins TRBV6-5 to TRBJ2-5; 7 positions match TRBD2. Trimming removed 5 bases from V and 5 bases from J; junction bases left unmatched: 8. This CDR3 contains 14 residues. Germline V gene data show CDR1 as MNHEY and CDR2 as SVGAGI. CDR3 residues: CASSPIAGGETQYF. The CDR3 DNA reads TGTGCCAGCAGTCCGATAGCGGGTGGGGAGACCCAGTACTTC.

The chain joins TRBV3-1 (or the pseudogene TRBV3-2) to TRBJ2-7; 8 bases agree with TRBD2. V lost 4 bases, J lost 3 bases, and 11 bases stayed unmatched. This CDR3 contains 16 residues. Germline CDR1 reads LGHDT; CDR2 reads YNNKEL (reference sequence). DNA of the CDR3: TGTGCCAGCAGCCCGGGACTAGGAACAATAAACTACGAGCAGTACTTC. It translates to CASSPGLGTINYEQYF.

Ten or more counts support this clone. The chain employs TRBV2 and TRBJ2-1; D may be TRBD2 (7 bases). Germline CDR1 SNHLY, CDR2 FYNNEI. With 6 bases removed from V and 8 bases from J, the gap between germline ends came to 17 bases. This CDR3 comprises 14 residues. The DNA for the CDR3 is TGTGCCAGCAGCGGACTAGTAGGGGGGGATGAGCAGTTCTTC. Its protein product is CASSGLVGGDEQFF. Looking up the rest from reference TRBV2 and TRBJ2-1 gives the full variable domain: EPEVTQTPSHQVTQMGQEVILRCVPISNHLYFYWYRQILGQKVEFLVSFYNNEISEKSEIFDDQFSVERPDGSNFTLKIRSTKLEDSAMYFCASSGLVGGDEQFFGPGTRLTVL.

The rearrangement joins TRBV28 to TRBJ1-4; perhaps TRBD1 as D (5 bases). Germline V gives CDR1 MDHEN, CDR2 SYDVKM. This CDR3 comprises 14 residues. V was pared by 5 bases and J by 2 bases, with 9 bases between. In DNA, the CDR3 is TGTGCCAGCAGTCGGCGGGACACTAATGAAAAACTGTTTTTT. Encoded protein: CASSRRDTNEKLFF.

The chain recombines TRBV3-1 (or the pseudogene TRBV3-2) with TRBJ2-1; unclear D gene. The CDR3 is made up of 14 amino acids. Trimming cost V 0 bases and J 8 bases, with 11 bases left between them. Per the germline V gene, CDR1 is LGHDT and CDR2 is YNNKEL (reference sequence). CDR3 bases: TGTGCCAGCAGCCAAGAGGAGTATCGGGATGAGCAGTTCTTC. It translates to CASSQEEYRDEQFF.

This clone is a singleton in its sample. The V gene is TRBV7-2, the J gene TRBJ2-7; possible D gene TRBD2, 6 bases. The CDR3 has 14 amino acids. Germline-derived CDR1 and CDR2 are SGHTA and FQGNSA. V lost 5 bases to trimming and J lost 3 bases, with 14 bases between them. The CDR3 nucleotides are TGTGCCAGCAGCCCCCGGACTACCTTCTACGAGCAGTACTTC. Its protein product is CASSPRTTFYEQYF.

This chain links TRBV4-3 with TRBJ1-2; D is unclear. V lost 1 base to trimming and J lost 7 bases, with 16 bases between them. Germline assignment: CDR1 LGHNA and CDR2 YSLEER. The CDR3 has 15 residues. The CDR3 spells CASSQGDRRTVGYTF. The CDR3 coding sequence is TGCGCCAGCAGCCAAGGAGACCGGAGAACGGTTGGCTACACCTTC.

This clone was found a few times. V is TRBV6-2 or TRBV6-3 and J is TRBJ1-4; D might be TRBD1 (6 bases). This CDR3 is built from 15 residues. The V gene's germline CDR1 is MNHEY and CDR2 SVGEGT. V was cut by 2 bases and J by 6 bases, with 13 bases left in between. CDR3 coding DNA: TGTGCCAGCAGTTACCGGGGGGCGTCGGATGAAAAACTGTTTTTT. Amino acids: CASSYRGASDEKLFF.

This clone has just a few counts. The chain carries TRBV27 and TRBJ1-2, with D perhaps matching TRBD1 (5 bases). V lost 5 bases and J 7 bases, leaving 17 bases between the germline ends. Looked up from germline, CDR1 is MNHEY and CDR2 is SMNVEV (reference sequence). This CDR3 is 14 amino acids long. The chain's CDR3 is CASSTDRGRFGYTF. In nucleotides, the CDR3 is TGTGCCAGCAGTACCGACAGAGGTCGGTTTGGCTACACCTTC.

This clone was recorded only once. The V call is TRBV3-1 (or the pseudogene TRBV3-2), the J call TRBJ2-7; 7 nucleotides match TRBD2. This CDR3 comprises 15 residues. The germline V gene has CDR1 LGHDT and CDR2 YNNKEL (reference sequence). Germline trimming cut 8 bases from V and 4 bases from J; bases unmatched to any gene: 14. In DNA form, the CDR3 reads TGTGCCAGCCATCCGAGGGGTCTAGCGGTTTACGAGCAGTACTTC. Translation gives CASHPRGLAVYEQYF.

This chain joins TRBV4-3 and TRBJ2-7, with 7 bases aligning to TRBD1. Losses at the gene ends were 0 bases for V and 1 base for J; bases not matched to a gene: 9. The CDR3 covers 17 residues. In germline, CDR1 is LGHNA, CDR2 YSLEER. The CDR3 protein is CASSQDVGQTLSYEQYF. The DNA of the CDR3 is TGCGCCAGCAGCCAAGACGTGGGACAGACCTTATCCTACGAGCAGTACTTC.

This clone was counted a few times. V gene TRBV24-1 combines with J gene TRBJ2-7; D is possibly TRBD1 (7 bases). The CDR3 contains 14 residues. CDR1 KGHDR and CDR2 SFDVKD come from the germline V gene. V lost 9 bases, J lost 3 bases, and 17 bases lay in between. DNA of the CDR3: TGTGCCACCGCCGGGGGACAGAACAACTACGAGCAGTACTTC. It is translated as CATAGGQNNYEQYF.

The V call is TRBV27, the J call TRBJ2-4, with D possibly matching TRBD2 (7 bases). Germline V gene data show CDR1 as MNHEY and CDR2 as SMNVEV (reference sequence). This CDR3 region has 16 residues. With 3 bases removed from V and 8 bases from J, the gap between germline ends came to 20 bases. The CDR3 nucleotides are TGTGCCAGCAGTTTCCTGGACCCAAGGGGGGGGGACATTCAGTACTTC. This sequence encodes CASSFLDPRGGDIQYF.

The chain has TRBV10-3 and TRBJ1-5, with 7 positions matching TRBD1. The CDR3 has 17 residues. Germline V CDR1 and CDR2: ENHRY, SYGVKD. The V segment lost 1 base and the J segment 0 bases; nucleotides outside the gene matches: 6. The CDR3 sequence: CAISEWDSLNSNQPQHF. CDR3 sequence (DNA): TGTGCCATCAGTGAGTGGGACAGCCTCAATAGCAATCAGCCCCAGCATTTT.

This chain connects TRBV5-6 to TRBJ2-7, with 8 bases aligning to TRBD1. The V gene end was trimmed by 5 bases and the J gene end by 5 bases; junction bases not matched to a gene: 6. The CDR3 covers 13 residues. The V gene's germline CDR1 is SGHDT and CDR2 YYEEEE. This chain's CDR3 is CASSSWTGHEQYF. The CDR3 DNA reads as TGTGCCAGCAGTTCCTGGACAGGGCACGAGCAGTACTTC.

The chain joins TRBV4-2 to TRBJ1-6, with 9 bases aligning to TRBD1. The junction had 9 bases not matched to a gene; V was cut back by 4 bases and J by 5 bases. The length of the CDR3 is 17 residues. Looked up from germline, CDR1 is LGHNA and CDR2 is YNFKEQ. CDR3: CASSPRQDRGHNSPLHF. The CDR3 DNA reads TGTGCCAGCAGCCCCCGCCAGGACAGGGGTCATAATTCACCCCTCCACTTT.

This clone was observed a single time. V and J are TRBV9 and TRBJ1-5; unclear D gene. This CDR3 region has 15 residues. With 0 bases removed from V and 0 bases from J, the gap between germline ends came to 7 bases. Germline V gene data show CDR1 as SGDLS and CDR2 as YYNGEE. DNA of the CDR3: TGTGCCAGCAGCGTAGCTGGCTATAGCAATCAGCCCCAGCATTTT. Its translation is CASSVAGYSNQPQHF.

This CDR3 reads CASSPFNPEDEQYF. The DNA for the CDR3 is TGCGCCAGCAGCCCTTTCAATCCGGAGGACGAGCAGTACTTC. V and J are TRBV5-1 and TRBJ2-7; tentative D call: TRBD2 (5 bases). V was pared by 4 bases and J by 5 bases, with 16 bases between. CDR1 is SGHRS, CDR2 YFSETQ, per germline. The CDR3 loop spans 14 amino acids.

The rearrangement uses TRBV27 and TRBJ1-1; no definite D call. Germline V gives CDR1 MNHEY, CDR2 SMNVEV (reference sequence). Deletions cut 5 bases from V and 4 bases from J, with 14 bases between. The CDR3 extends over 14 amino acids. This chain's CDR3 is CASSPLTVGTEAFF. The CDR3 DNA sequence: TGTGCCAGCAGTCCCCTGACGGTAGGCACTGAAGCTTTCTTT.

The V and J genes are TRBV3-1 (or the pseudogene TRBV3-2) and TRBJ2-7; TRBD1 matches at 12 bases. CDR3 size: 16 residues. CDR1 and CDR2 (germline): LGHDT, YNNKEL (reference sequence). V trimming: 1 base; J trimming: 5 bases; junction bases outside the gene matches: 6. The CDR3 bases are TGTGCCAGCAGCCAAGTCCCGGGACAGGGGGCCAACGAGCAGTACTTC. Translation gives CASSQVPGQGANEQYF.

This clone came up once. The gene calls are TRBV9 and TRBJ1-2; 8 bases are shared with TRBD1. The CDR3 runs to 14 residues. V was clipped by 0 bases and J by 8 bases; unmatched bases: 6. The germline gives CDR1 SGDLS, CDR2 YYNGEE. CDR3 amino acids: CASSVDRGWQGYTF. In DNA, the CDR3 is TGTGCCAGCAGCGTAGACAGGGGGTGGCAGGGCTACACCTTC. Combining the CDR3 with reference TRBV9 and TRBJ1-2 gives the whole variable domain DSGVTQTPKHLITATGQRVTLRCSPRSGDLSVYWYQQSLDQGLQFLIQYYNGEERAKGNILERFSAQQFPDLHSELNLSSLELGDSALYFCASSVDRGWQGYTFGSGTRLTVV.